This T cell receptor beta chain was documented in a study of human T cells and chemical hapten exposure. Study background: Investigators sensitized approximately 2 cm by approximately 2 cm of upper inner arm skin with 2% DPC. Alopecia areata, totalis or universalis affected patients who were mostly female.

Germline V lookup: CDR1 SQVTM, CDR2 ANQGSEA. V shed 2 bases and J 1 base; nucleotides not matched to a gene: 2. The CDR3 has 14 residues. TCRdb called the RACE reads again in MiXCR, with one record for every CDR3 protein. The table lists tens of thousands of distinct CDR3 sequences, 7% to 8% of them singletons. Ten or more counts support this clonotype. The time point: patch test 1, 2 weeks after DPC sensitization. Treatment in this sample: therapeutic diphenylcyclopropenone sensitization with weekly scalp DPC. Non-pregnant alopecia patients aged 18 to 70, suitable for DPC therapy. The genes are TRBV29-1 and TRBJ1-1; TRBD1 matches 9 bases. The sample in question was whole blood, obtained in connection with sensitization to the hapten diphenylcyclopropenone (DPC). This TCR came from a woman aged 25 to 39 with alopecia areata. Some clones in this sample may be carry-over from other donors' samples. CDR3 residues: CSVERGQGNTEAFF. CDR3 in DNA: TGCAGCGTTGAAAGGGGACAGGGGAACACTGAAGCTTTCTTT.